This T cell receptor beta chain was observed in a study of blood T cells in healthy people across ages. Study-level findings and limits: There was a strong correlation between TCR beta diversity and naive T cell percentage. Per million T cells, the diversity of TCR beta decreased roughly linearly as age advanced.

The use of a sample-barcoded 5' primer and a J-beta primer mix characterized a second PCR of roughly 7 to 11 cycles. All samples yielded 2.5 million or more CDR3-containing paired-end reads. TCRdb re-derived calls from the 5' RACE reads in MiXCR, one entry per CDR3 protein. The data hold around 990,000 distinct CDR3 sequences, with more than 30% observed a single time. To note about this clonotype: Its antigen remains unidentified.

The germline V gene encodes CDR1 SGHRS and CDR2 YFSETQ. This CDR3 is built from 14 residues. V shed 3 bases, J shed 6 bases, and the junction held 8 bases outside the gene matches. The source is a man aged 18-30 years in good health. The source material was blood. This chain joins TRBV5-1 and TRBJ1-2, with 7 bases aligning to TRBD1. The CDR3 nucleotides are TGCGCCAGCAGCTCAGGACAGGCTTCGAATGGCTACACCTTC. Amino acid sequence: CASSSGQASNGYTF.